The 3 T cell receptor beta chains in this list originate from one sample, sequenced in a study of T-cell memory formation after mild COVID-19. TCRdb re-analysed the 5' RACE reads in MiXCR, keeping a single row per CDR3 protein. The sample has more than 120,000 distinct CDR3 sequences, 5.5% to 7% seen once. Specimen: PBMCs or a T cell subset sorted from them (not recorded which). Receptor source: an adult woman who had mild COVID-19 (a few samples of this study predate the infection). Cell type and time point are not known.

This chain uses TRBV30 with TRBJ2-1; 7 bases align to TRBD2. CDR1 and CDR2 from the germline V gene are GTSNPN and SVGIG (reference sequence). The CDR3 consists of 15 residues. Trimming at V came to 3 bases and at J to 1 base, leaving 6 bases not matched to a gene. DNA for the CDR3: TGTGCCTGGAGCGACCCGGGGGGTTCCTACAATGAGCAGTTCTTC. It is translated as CAWSDPGGSYNEQFF. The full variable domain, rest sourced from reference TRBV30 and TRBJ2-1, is SQTIHQWPATLVQPVGSPLSLECTVEGTSNPNLYWYRQAAGRGLQLLFYSVGIGQISSEVPQNLSASRPQDRQFILSSKKLLLSDSGFYLCAWSDPGGSYNEQFFGPGTRLTVL.

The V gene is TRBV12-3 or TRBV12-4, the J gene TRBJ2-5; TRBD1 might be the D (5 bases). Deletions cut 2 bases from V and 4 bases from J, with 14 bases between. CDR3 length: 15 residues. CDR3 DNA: TGTGCCAGCAGTTTACTGGCAGGGAAGGGAGAGACCCAGTACTTC. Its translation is CASSLLAGKGETQYF.

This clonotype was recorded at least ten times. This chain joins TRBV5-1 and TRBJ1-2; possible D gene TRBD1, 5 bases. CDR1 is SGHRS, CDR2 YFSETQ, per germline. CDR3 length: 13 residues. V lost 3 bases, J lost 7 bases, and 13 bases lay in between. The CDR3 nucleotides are TGCGCCAGCAGCTGGACGAGGGGTCTTGGCTACACCTTC. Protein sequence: CASSWTRGLGYTF.